The clone carrying this TCR beta chain was found a few times. J was trimmed by 4 bases and V by 0 bases; bases with no gene match: 1. Germline V CDR1 and CDR2: MNHEY, SVGAGI. The CDR3 totals 15 residues. The data are from a study of blood T cell repertoires in COVID-19. Turning to the study itself: COVID-19 samples from acute and convalescent phases originated in the United States, Italy and Spain.

Sequencing used immunoSEQ multiplex PCR; TCRdb keeps in-frame clones, though not all of them. This table has about 81,000 clones, 75% to 95% appearing once. The gene calls are TRBV6-5 and TRBJ1-5, with TRBD1 matching over 9 bases. The sample comprised peripheral blood. This receptor was taken from a woman aged 50 to 60 in a cohort sampled during active COVID-19. The CDR3 protein is CASSYSTGGNQPQHF. In DNA, the CDR3 is TGTGCCAGCAGTTACTCGACAGGGGGGAATCAGCCCCAGCATTTT.